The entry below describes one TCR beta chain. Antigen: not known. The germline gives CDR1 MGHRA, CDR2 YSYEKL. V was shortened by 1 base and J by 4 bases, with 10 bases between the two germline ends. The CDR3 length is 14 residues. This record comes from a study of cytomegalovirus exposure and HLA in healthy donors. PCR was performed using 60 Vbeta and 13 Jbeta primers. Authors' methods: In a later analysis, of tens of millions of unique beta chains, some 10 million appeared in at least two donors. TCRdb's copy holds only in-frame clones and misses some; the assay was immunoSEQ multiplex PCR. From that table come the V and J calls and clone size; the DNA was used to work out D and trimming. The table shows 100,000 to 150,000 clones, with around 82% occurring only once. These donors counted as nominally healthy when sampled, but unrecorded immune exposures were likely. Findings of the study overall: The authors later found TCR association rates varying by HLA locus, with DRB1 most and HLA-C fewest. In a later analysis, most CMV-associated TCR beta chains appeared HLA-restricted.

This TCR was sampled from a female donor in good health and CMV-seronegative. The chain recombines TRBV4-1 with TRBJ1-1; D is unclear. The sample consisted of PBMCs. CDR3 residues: CASSQGRRPTEAFF. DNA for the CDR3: TGCGCCAGCAGCCAAGGACGGCGGCCCACTGAAGCTTTCTTT.